The present TCR beta chain was sequenced within a study of blood T cell repertoires in COVID-19. Study at large: Spain, Italy and the United States supplied samples that represented acute and convalescent COVID-19. Sources were T cells, B-cell-depleted T cells, or PBMCs; the material itself was cDNA or gDNA.

Under the authors' procedure: Researchers report that nucleated cell counts were estimated from reference gene primer amplification. This table comes from immunoSEQ multiplex PCR, and its TCRdb copy is limited to in-frame clones, with some not included. V, J and clone size are taken as reported in that table, and D and trimming were inferred from the DNA itself. The data contain fewer than 120,000 clones, approximately 90% of them seen just once; the ten biggest clones take up around 4.4%. There are 14 residues in the CDR3. Germline CDR1 reads SGDLS; CDR2 reads YYNGEE. Trimming stripped 4 bases from V and 3 bases from J, with 14 bases between.

The sequence came from a human donor in a cohort sampled during active COVID-19. Input material: peripheral blood. V usage is TRBV9 and J usage is TRBJ2-7; D unresolved. This CDR3 reads CASSPTPKLYEQYF. In DNA form, the CDR3 reads TGTGCCAGCAGCCCAACGCCCAAACTCTACGAGCAGTACTTC. The complete variable domain, with remaining parts taken from reference TRBV9 and TRBJ2-7, reads DSGVTQTPKHLITATGQRVTLRCSPRSGDLSVYWYQQSLDQGLQFLIQYYNGEERAKGNILERFSAQQFPDLHSELNLSSLELGDSALYFCASSPTPKLYEQYFGPGTRLTVT.